Below, 28 T cell receptor beta chains from the same sample are listed, as sequenced in a study of beta chain features in type 1 diabetes. The isolated RNA, all of it, was reverse transcribed, so expressed TCRB transcripts were what got sequenced. Only in-frame clones appear in the TCRdb table, and some are missing; sequencing was by immunoSEQ multiplex PCR. Here the sample spans hundreds of thousands of clones, about 16% being singletons. Sequenced: naive CD4+ T cells from blood. The receptors were gathered from a man aged 18 to 30 in good health.

This clone came up a few times. Other DNA variants within this sample encode the same CDR3. This chain links TRBV7-2 with TRBJ2-7; D gene unclear. V gave up 5 bases and J gave up 1 base, with 3 bases separating them. This CDR3 spans 11 amino acids. The germline V gene has CDR1 SGHTA and CDR2 FQGNSA. CDR3 sequence reads: CASSRSYEQYF. CDR3 DNA sequence: TGTGCCAGCAGCCGGTCCTACGAGCAGTACTTC.

The chain couples TRBV6-5 to TRBJ2-7; D is uncertain. The CDR3 sequence is 12 residues long. V was trimmed by 7 bases and J by 3 bases, leaving 10 bases between them. The germline gives CDR1 MNHEY, CDR2 SVGAGI. The CDR3 bases are TGTGCCAGCACCCGAAACCTCTACGAGCAGTACTTC. It is translated as CASTRNLYEQYF.

The gene calls are TRBV4-3 and TRBJ2-7, with 10 bases matching TRBD2. Trimming removed 0 bases from V and 7 bases from J; junction bases left unmatched: 6. Germline lookup yields CDR1 LGHNA and CDR2 YSLEER. The CDR3 is 15 residues long. The CDR3 DNA is TGCGCCAGCAGCCAAGAGCTAGCGGGAGTTTATGAGCAGTACTTC. The encoded protein is CASSQELAGVYEQYF.

This chain connects TRBV5-1 to TRBJ2-3; no clear D gene. The CDR3 consists of 12 residues. Germline V gives CDR1 SGHRS, CDR2 YFSETQ. V lost 4 bases and J 9 bases, leaving 12 bases between the germline ends. CDR3 loop: CASSPGQVTQYF. DNA of the CDR3: TGCGCCAGCAGCCCGGGCCAGGTCACGCAGTATTTT.

This clone was observed a handful of times. The chain combines TRBV11-1 with TRBJ1-1; possible D gene TRBD1, 5 bases. Germline-derived CDR1 and CDR2 are SGHAT and FQDESV (reference sequence). The CDR3 length is 16 residues. The V and J ends lost 4 bases and 4 bases respectively, with 19 bases between them. CDR3 in DNA: TGTGCCAGCAGCTGGAGGCGACCGGGACGGGGCACTGAAGCTTTCTTT. Translating it yields CASSWRRPGRGTEAFF.

This clone was recorded a few times. The chain recombines TRBV18 with TRBJ1-5, with unresolved D. The germline V and J ends were trimmed by 2 bases and 4 bases, with 12 bases remaining between them. CDR3 size: 15 residues. Germline assignment: CDR1 KGHSH and CDR2 LQKENI. The CDR3 nucleotides read TGTGCCAGCTCACCAGCCGGGAGACGAAATCAGCCCCAGCATTTT. Its translation is CASSPAGRRNQPQHF.

This chain connects TRBV12-5 to TRBJ1-1; D is unclear. This CDR3 has 16 residues. V lost 0 bases, J lost 6 bases, and 17 bases lay in between. Germline CDR1 LGHNT, CDR2 FRNRAP. Written as DNA, the CDR3 is TGTGCTAGTGGTTTGGTACTTAGGGAGCTCGTCGCTGAAGCTTTCTTT. Protein: CASGLVLRELVAEAFF.

The CDR3 sequence: CASSGLAGGGYNEQFF. In nucleotides, the CDR3 is TGTGCCAGCAGTGGATTAGCGGGAGGGGGGTACAATGAGCAGTTCTTC. J is TRBJ2-1 and V is TRBV6-1; 11 bases agree with TRBD2. Germline CDR1 is MNHNS and CDR2 is SASEGT. V was pared by 4 bases and J by 4 bases, with 6 bases of the junction left unmatched. CDR3 size: 16 residues.

This chain connects TRBV25-1 to TRBJ2-3, with D hard to call. V was shortened by 5 bases and J by 0 bases, with 12 bases between the two germline ends. The CDR3 loop spans 15 amino acids. The germline gives CDR1 MGHDK, CDR2 SYGVNS. The CDR3 loop is CASSRRPTSTDTQYF. The CDR3 DNA follows: TGTGCCAGCAGTCGCAGGCCCACCAGCACAGATACGCAGTATTTT.

The rearrangement links TRBV7-3 to TRBJ1-2; D may be TRBD1 (5 bases). The CDR3 sequence is 14 residues long. Germline lookup yields CDR1 SGHTA and CDR2 FQGTGA. Trimming stripped 5 bases from V and 6 bases from J, with 16 bases between. The CDR3 is CASSPQGGANGYTF. The CDR3 DNA reads as TGTGCCAGCAGCCCTCAGGGAGGGGCTAATGGCTACACCTTC.

This clone was detected a few times. V gene TRBV14 combines with J gene TRBJ2-7, with a tentative D call TRBD2 (6 bases). The V and J ends lost 4 bases and 6 bases respectively, with 10 bases between them. The CDR3 loop spans 12 amino acids. Per germline, CDR1 SGHDN and CDR2 FVKESK. The CDR3 DNA sequence: TGTGCCAGCAGCCCCCGGGGGACCGAGCAGTACTTC. Translating it yields CASSPRGTEQYF.

This chain links TRBV19 with TRBJ2-7; unclear D gene. The germline V and J ends were trimmed by 3 bases and 2 bases, with 5 bases remaining between them. Germline values: CDR1 LNHDA, CDR2 SQIVND (reference sequence). The CDR3 consists of 12 residues. This CDR3 is CASSMGAYEQYF. Written as DNA, the CDR3 is TGTGCCAGTAGTATGGGCGCCTACGAGCAGTACTTC. Supplemented by reference TRBV19 and TRBJ2-7, the full variable domain reads DGGITQSPKYLFRKEGQNVTLSCEQNLNHDAMYWYRQDPGQGLRLIYYSQIVNDFQKGDIAEGYSVSREKKESFPLTVTSAQKNPTAFYLCASSMGAYEQYFGPGTRLTVT.

The chain employs TRBV2 and TRBJ2-2, with 7 bases lining up with TRBD2. The germline CDR1 and CDR2 sequences are SNHLY and FYNNEI. The length of the CDR3 is 16 residues. V shed 5 bases, J shed 3 bases, and the junction held 9 bases outside the gene matches. As DNA, the CDR3 is TGTGCCAGCAGTCCCCTGGGAGGGAAGGACACCGGGGAGCTGTTTTTT. It encodes CASSPLGGKDTGELFF.

This rearrangement joins TRBV4-3 to TRBJ2-7; D tentatively reads TRBD1 or TRBD2 (6 bases each). Germline assignment: CDR1 LGHNA and CDR2 YSLEER. The CDR3 runs 15 residues. Deletions cut 2 bases from V and 0 bases from J, with 11 bases between. The CDR3 reads CASSQPGASSYEQYF. The CDR3 region has the DNA TGCGCCAGCAGCCAACCGGGGGCGAGCTCCTACGAGCAGTACTTC.

This clone was picked up a small number of times. The CDR3 DNA is TGTGCCAGCAGTTTCGGCAGGCGACGGTCCTATAATTCACCCCTCCACTTT. This sequence encodes CASSFGRRRSYNSPLHF. This chain links TRBV28 with TRBJ1-6, with D unclear. The CDR3 sequence is 17 residues long. Germline loops: CDR1 MDHEN, CDR2 SYDVKM. Trimming took 3 bases from V and 1 from J, leaving 13 bases between them.

The chain employs TRBV4-1 and TRBJ2-7, with a tentative D call TRBD1 (5 bases). The V gene's germline CDR1 is MGHRA and CDR2 YSYEKL. Between the trimmed V and J ends, which lost 0 bases and 4 bases, there was a span of 16 bases. The CDR3 length is 16 residues. In nucleotides, the CDR3 is TGCGCCAGCAGCCAAGACAGGACAAGGAGTGGGTACGAGCAGTACTTC. It translates to CASSQDRTRSGYEQYF.

This chain joins TRBV6-5 and TRBJ2-2, with D tentatively TRBD1 (6 bases). Germline V lookup: CDR1 MNHEY, CDR2 SVGAGI. The germline V and J ends were trimmed by 6 bases and 0 bases, with 11 bases remaining between them. This CDR3 comprises 15 residues. The CDR3 protein is CASRVQGANTGELFF. The CDR3 DNA sequence: TGTGCCAGCAGAGTACAGGGTGCGAACACCGGGGAGCTGTTTTTT.

V is TRBV9 and J is TRBJ2-5; D ambiguous. The CDR3 is 12 amino acids. The germline V gene encodes CDR1 SGDLS and CDR2 YYNGEE. Trimming removed 3 bases from V and 10 bases from J, with 13 bases in between. CDR3 sequence: CASSAPSTNQYF. The CDR3 bases are TGTGCCAGCAGCGCACCCTCGACGAACCAGTACTTC.

This chain links TRBV9 with TRBJ2-1; D is unclear. The CDR3 extends over 15 amino acids. Germline V lookup: CDR1 SGDLS, CDR2 YYNGEE. V was cut by 6 bases and J by 0 bases, with 13 bases left in between. DNA for the CDR3: TGTGCCAGCACCGCGGACGGCCCCTCCTACAATGAGCAGTTCTTC. Its protein product is CASTADGPSYNEQFF.

This clone was observed at least ten times. The chain is built from TRBV23-1 and TRBJ2-4; D ambiguous. TRBV23-1 is reported as an ORF; its role is uncertain. This CDR3 contains 13 residues. V lost 7 bases, J lost 1 base, and 8 bases lay in between. The CDR3 reads CASNEAAKNIQYF. The CDR3 bases are TGCGCCAGCAACGAAGCGGCCAAAAACATTCAGTACTTC.

The table lists this clone with a few counts. This chain uses TRBV5-6 with TRBJ2-3; 10 bases are a match to TRBD1. V shed 5 bases and J 6 bases; nucleotides not matched to a gene: 9. The germline gives CDR1 SGHDT, CDR2 YYEEEE. CDR3 length: 15 amino acids. The CDR3 is CASRKDRGRIDTQYF. The CDR3 bases are TGTGCCAGCAGGAAAGACAGGGGGCGAATCGATACGCAGTATTTT. Full variable domain (outside the CDR3, taken from reference TRBV5-6 and TRBJ2-3): DAGVTQSPTHLIKTRGQQVTLRCSPKSGHDTVSWYQQALGQGPQFIFQYYEEEERQRGNFPDRFSGHQFPNYSSELNVNALLLGDSALYLCASRKDRGRIDTQYFGPGTRLTVL.

This clone was counted a few times. This rearrangement joins TRBV7-2 to TRBJ2-7, with 7 nucleotides matching TRBD2. J was trimmed by 0 bases and V by 5 bases; bases with no gene match: 4. Germline CDR1 SGHTA, CDR2 FQGNSA. The CDR3 is 14 amino acids. This chain's CDR3 is CASSRQRGSYEQYF. The CDR3, as DNA: TGTGCCAGCAGCCGCCAGCGGGGCTCCTACGAGCAGTACTTC. Combining the CDR3 with reference TRBV7-2 and TRBJ2-7 gives the whole variable domain GAGVSQSPSNKVTEKGKDVELRCDPISGHTALYWYRQSLGQGLEFLIYFQGNSAPDKSGLPSDRFSAERTGGSVSTLTIQRTQQEDSAVYLCASSRQRGSYEQYFGPGTRLTVT.

This chain's CDR3 is CASRDSSMNTEAFF. In nucleotides, the CDR3 is TGTGCCAGCCGGGACAGTTCTATGAACACTGAAGCTTTCTTT. The chain employs TRBV11-2 and TRBJ1-1, with 7 bases that match TRBD1. There are 14 residues in the CDR3. Germline V gives CDR1 SGHAT, CDR2 FQNNGV. Trimming removed 8 bases from V and 0 bases from J; junction bases left unmatched: 6. The variable domain in full, completed from reference TRBV11-2 and TRBJ1-1, reads EAGVAQSPRYKIIEKRQSVAFWCNPISGHATLYWYQQILGQGPKLLIQFQNNGVVDDSQLPKDRFSAERLKGVDSTLKIQPAKLEDSAVYLCASRDSSMNTEAFFGQGTRLTVV.

The J gene is TRBJ1-5, the V gene TRBV6-1; possibly TRBD1 for D (6 bases). V was cut by 0 bases and J by 5 bases, with 11 bases left in between. The CDR3 is made up of 15 amino acids. Germline CDR1 and CDR2: MNHNS and SASEGT. The DNA for the CDR3 is TGTGCCAGCAGTGAAGCAGACAGGCAAGATCAGCCCCAGCATTTT. As protein: CASSEADRQDQPQHF.

This chain connects TRBV4-3 to TRBJ1-4; D uncertain. With 0 bases removed from V and 8 bases from J, the gap between germline ends came to 16 bases. The CDR3 spans 16 residues. Germline CDR1 reads LGHNA; CDR2 reads YSLEER. The CDR3 reads CASSQDQRIPREKLFF. The CDR3 bases are TGCGCCAGCAGCCAAGATCAGCGGATCCCTAGAGAAAAACTGTTTTTT.

The chain employs TRBV5-1 and TRBJ2-7; no reliable D call. Germline V gene data show CDR1 as SGHRS and CDR2 as YFSETQ. V was trimmed by 2 bases and J by 5 bases, leaving 14 bases between them. This CDR3 comprises 14 residues. The CDR3 here is CASSFNGFFDEQYF. In DNA, the CDR3 is TGCGCCAGCAGCTTTAACGGGTTTTTTGACGAGCAGTACTTC. The complete variable domain, with remaining parts taken from reference TRBV5-1 and TRBJ2-7, reads KAGVTQTPRYLIKTRGQQVTLSCSPISGHRSVSWYQQTPGQGLQFLFEYFSETQRNKGNFPGRFSGRQFSNSRSEMNVSTLELGDSALYLCASSFNGFFDEQYFGPGTRLTVT.

The chain uses TRBV9 and TRBJ1-2; 7 nucleotides line up with TRBD1. Trimming at V came to 4 bases and at J to 2 bases, leaving 8 bases not matched to a gene. CDR3 length: 15 residues. Per germline, CDR1 SGDLS and CDR2 YYNGEE. The CDR3 here is CASSSHRGQNYGYTF. Written as DNA, the CDR3 is TGTGCCAGCAGCTCTCACAGGGGACAGAACTATGGCTACACCTTC.

The gene calls are TRBV28 and TRBJ2-7; TRBD1 aligns across 8 bases. The germline gives CDR1 MDHEN, CDR2 SYDVKM. The V gene end was trimmed by 7 bases and the J gene end by 6 bases; junction bases not matched to a gene: 5. This CDR3 is built from 12 residues. The CDR3 spells CASTQQGGEQYF. CDR3 bases: TGTGCCAGCACCCAACAGGGGGGCGAGCAGTACTTC.